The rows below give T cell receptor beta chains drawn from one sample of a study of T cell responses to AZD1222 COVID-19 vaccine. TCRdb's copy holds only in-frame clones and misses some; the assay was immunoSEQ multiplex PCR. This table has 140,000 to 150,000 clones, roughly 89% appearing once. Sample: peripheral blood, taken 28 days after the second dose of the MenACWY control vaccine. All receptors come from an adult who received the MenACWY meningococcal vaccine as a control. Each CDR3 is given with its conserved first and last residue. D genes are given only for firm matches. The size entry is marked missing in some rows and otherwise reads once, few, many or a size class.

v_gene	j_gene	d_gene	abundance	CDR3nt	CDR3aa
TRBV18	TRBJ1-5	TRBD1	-	TGTGCCAGCTCACCATATTCCAGGGGGCCTCAGCCCCAGCATTTT	CASSPYSRGPQPQHF
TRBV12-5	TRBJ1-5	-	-	TGTGCTAGTGCCTACAGTTATAGCAATCAGCCCCAGCATTTT	CASAYSYSNQPQHF
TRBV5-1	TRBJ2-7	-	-	TGCGCCAGCAGCTCATCAGGCGGCCAGACCTACGAGCAGTACTTC	CASSSSGGQTYEQYF
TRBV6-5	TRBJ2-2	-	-	TGTGCCAGCACGTCCGGGAAGGACACCGGGGAGCTGTTTTTT	CASTSGKDTGELFF
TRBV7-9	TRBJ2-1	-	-	TGTGCCAGCAGCCCCCGACAGGACAGCTACAATGAGCAGTTCTTC	CASSPRQDSYNEQFF
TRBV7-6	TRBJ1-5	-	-	TGTGCCAGCAGCTCGGGGGTCCCGGGACGGTTTGATCAGCCCCAGCATTTT	CASSSGVPGRFDQPQHF
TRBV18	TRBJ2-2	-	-	TGTGCCAGCTCACCAGCCCCCCCGGCAGGGGTGACCGGGGAGCTGTTTTTT	CASSPAPPAGVTGELFF
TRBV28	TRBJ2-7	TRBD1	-	TGTGCCAGCATGGGACAGGGATACGAGCAGTACTTC	CASMGQGYEQYF
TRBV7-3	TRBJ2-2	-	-	TGTGCCAGCAGCCCACGTACACGAATAGACACCGGGGAGCTGTTTTTT	CASSPRTRIDTGELFF
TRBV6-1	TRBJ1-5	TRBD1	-	TGTGCCAGCAGTGAGAGACAGGGAAGGGCCCAGCATTTT	CASSERQGRAQHF
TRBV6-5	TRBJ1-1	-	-	TGTGCCAGCAGCGGGAGCGACACTGAAGCTTTCTTT	CASSGSDTEAFF
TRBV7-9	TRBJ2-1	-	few	TGTGCCAGCAGCTCTGCGGGTAGTGATGAGCAGTTCTTC	CASSSAGSDEQFF
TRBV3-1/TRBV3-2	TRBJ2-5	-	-	TGTGCCAGCAGCCCGCCGACAGGAGAAGAGACCCAGTACTTC	CASSPPTGEETQYF
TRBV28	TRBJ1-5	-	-	TGTGCCAGCAGCCACAGGGCGCTAGCCAATCAGCCCCAGCATTTT	CASSHRALANQPQHF
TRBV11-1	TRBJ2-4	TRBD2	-	TGTGCCAGCGGCCTTAGCGGGAGATCGGGCAAAAACATTCAGTACTTC	CASGLSGRSGKNIQYF
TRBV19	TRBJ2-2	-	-	TGTGCCAGTAGTATCATGGACCATCCTAACACCGGGGAGCTGTTTTTT	CASSIMDHPNTGELFF
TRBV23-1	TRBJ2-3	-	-	TGCGCCAGCAATTGGGGTGGGAGAGCAGATACGCAGTATTTT	CASNWGGRADTQYF
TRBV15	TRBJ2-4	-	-	TGTGCCACCAGCAGAGATCGGGGGAGTGGGGCGGCCAAAAACATTCAGTACTTC	CATSRDRGSGAAKNIQYF
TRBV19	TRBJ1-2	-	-	TGTGCCAGTAGTCTTAGGAACGGAGGATATGGCTACACCTTC	CASSLRNGGYGYTF
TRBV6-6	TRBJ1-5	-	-	TGTGCCAGCAGTTACTCAGGGAACAATCAGCCCCAGCATTTT	CASSYSGNNQPQHF
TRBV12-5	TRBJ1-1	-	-	TGTGCTAGTGGTTTGGATGAGAACACTGAAGCTTTCTTT	CASGLDENTEAFF
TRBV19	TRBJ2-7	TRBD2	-	TGTGCCAGTAGTATACTAGCGGGAGGGCCCTACGAGCAGTACTTC	CASSILAGGPYEQYF
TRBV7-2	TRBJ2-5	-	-	TGTGCCAGCAGCACAGGGCCCCTAATCCAAGAGACCCAGTACTTC	CASSTGPLIQETQYF
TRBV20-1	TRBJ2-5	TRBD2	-	TGCAGTGCTAGTCTAGCGGGGGGTCAGGAGACCCAGTACTTC	CSASLAGGQETQYF
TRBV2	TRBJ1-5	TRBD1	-	TGTGCCAGCAGTGGGACAGGGGGTTCTCTTCAGCCCCAGCATTTT	CASSGTGGSLQPQHF
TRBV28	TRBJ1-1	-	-	TGTGCCAGCAGTTTGCCAGGGCTACACACTGAAGCTTTCTTT	CASSLPGLHTEAFF
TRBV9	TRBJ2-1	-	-	TGTGCCAGCAGCTCCACGGGACACGGAACCTACAATGAGCAGTTCTTC	CASSSTGHGTYNEQFF
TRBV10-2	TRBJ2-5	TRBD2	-	TGCGCCAGCAGTGTGCTAGCGGGAGTTGTAGAGACCCAGTACTTC	CASSVLAGVVETQYF
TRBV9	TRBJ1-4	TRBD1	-	TGTGCCAGCAGCGCACAGGGGTATGCTAATGAAAAACTGTTTTTT	CASSAQGYANEKLFF
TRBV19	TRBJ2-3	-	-	TGTGCCAGTAGTTCCCGCCTAGACACAGATACGCAGTATTTT	CASSSRLDTDTQYF
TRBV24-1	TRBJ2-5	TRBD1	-	TGTGCCACCAGTGGAATAACAGGGGTTCAAGAGACCCAGTACTTC	CATSGITGVQETQYF
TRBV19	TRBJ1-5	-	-	TGTGCCAGTAGCCATATCGGGACGCTAGGAATGGGCAATCAGCCCCAGCATTTT	CASSHIGTLGMGNQPQHF